This T cell receptor beta chain was obtained from a study of PD-1 blockade in classical Hodgkin lymphoma. V was pared by 0 bases and J by 8 bases, with 20 bases between. Germline values: CDR1 SGDLS, CDR2 YYNGEE. This CDR3 comprises 16 residues. Profiling relied on immunoSEQ multiplex PCR, and the TCRdb table lists in-frame clones only, not all of them. Among roughly 25,000 clones listed, 80% were seen once. Remarks on this clone: The target antigen is unknown.

Study-level results: Among the patients, those starting nivolumab under 1 year after ASCT were excluded. Complete responders had baseline diversity similar to newly diagnosed patients.

Following autologous stem cell transplantation, relapse occurred in every patient, and exposure to brentuximab vedotin varied. The input for sequencing was peripheral blood mononuclear cells (PBMCs), taken at baseline. The TCR originated in a human donor with classical Hodgkin lymphoma. The J gene is TRBJ1-2, the V gene TRBV9; the D gene is possibly TRBD1 (6 bases). CDR3 amino acids: CASSVAARGAPEGYTF. DNA of the CDR3: TGTGCCAGCAGCGTAGCGGCTCGGGGGGCGCCGGAAGGCTACACCTTC.